The 24 T cell receptor beta chains given below trace back to one sample, sequenced in a study of response to subunit inactivated influenza vaccine. In TCRdb, the RT-PCR reads were re-called with MiXCR into one record per CDR3 protein. The table lists roughly 170,000 distinct CDR3 sequences, around 9% of them singletons. Sample: non-naive T cells sorted from PBMCs, taken on the day of vaccination. The receptors originated from a man between 50 and 59 years old who received an inactivated influenza vaccine.

This clonotype appeared a few times. The gene calls are TRBV5-1 and TRBJ1-1, with unresolved D. CDR3 size: 14 residues. V lost 0 bases to trimming and J lost 5 bases, with 11 bases between them. Germline V lookup: CDR1 SGHRS, CDR2 YFSETQ. In nucleotides, the CDR3 is TGCGCCAGCAGCTTGGCCGCACCACCAACTGAAGCTTTCTTT. This gives the protein CASSLAAPPTEAFF.

The chain uses TRBV9 and TRBJ2-1; D gene uncertain. Germline V gene lookup returns CDR1 SGDLS and CDR2 YYNGEE. This CDR3 has 13 amino acids. With 0 bases removed from V and 4 bases from J, the gap between germline ends came to 5 bases. CDR3 in amino acids: CASSVAQYNEQFF. The CDR3 nucleotides read TGTGCCAGCAGCGTAGCACAGTACAATGAGCAGTTCTTC.

The sample holds many counts of this clonotype. V usage is TRBV28 and J usage is TRBJ1-3; no firm D call. Trimming pared 3 bases from V and 1 base from J, leaving 7 bases between. CDR1 and CDR2 (germline): MDHEN, SYDVKM. CDR3 length equals 14 residues. In nucleotides, the CDR3 is TGTGCCAGCAGTTTCGCTGGATCTGGAAACACCATATATTTT. Its translation: CASSFAGSGNTIYF.

This clonotype occurred a few times. The chain couples TRBV5-1 to TRBJ1-4; D gene unclear. Germline V gene sequence: CDR1 SGHRS, CDR2 YFSETQ. The CDR3 consists of 15 residues. V gave up 4 bases and J gave up 8 bases, with 18 bases separating them. The CDR3 DNA follows: TGCGCCAGCAGCCGCCAGACTCAGGAAGGCGAAAAACTGTTTTTT. It is translated as CASSRQTQEGEKLFF.

In this sample, this clonotype turned up a few times. The chain links TRBV7-2 to TRBJ1-3, with D possibly matching TRBD1 (5 bases). V was clipped by 1 base and J by 0 bases, with 10 bases between them. This CDR3 spans 16 amino acids. The germline V gene encodes CDR1 SGHTA and CDR2 FQGNSA. CDR3 protein: CASSLGDPGSGNTIYF. The CDR3 region has the DNA TGTGCCAGCAGCTTAGGGGACCCAGGCTCTGGAAACACCATATATTTT.

This clonotype has ten or more counts. The chain uses TRBV5-6 and TRBJ1-1; D remains ambiguous. Trimming shortened V by 5 bases and J by 5 bases, and 10 bases separated the two germline ends. The length of the CDR3 is 12 residues. In germline, CDR1 is SGHDT, CDR2 YYEEEE. CDR3 DNA sequence: TGTGCCAGCAGTTCCATAGGGACTGAAGCTTTCTTT. This gives the protein CASSSIGTEAFF.

The rearrangement links TRBV7-2 to TRBJ2-1; D is tentatively TRBD1 or TRBD2 (5 bases each). V lost 5 bases and J 13 bases, leaving 21 bases between the germline ends. CDR3 size: 14 residues. CDR1 is SGHTA and CDR2 is FQGNSA in the germline V gene. The CDR3 protein is CASSPQPDGTRQFF. DNA of the CDR3: TGTGCCAGCAGCCCCCAGCCCGATGGGACCAGACAGTTCTTC. The full variable domain, completed using reference TRBV7-2 and TRBJ2-1, is GAGVSQSPSNKVTEKGKDVELRCDPISGHTALYWYRQSLGQGLEFLIYFQGNSAPDKSGLPSDRFSAERTGGSVSTLTIQRTQQEDSAVYLCASSPQPDGTRQFFGPGTRLTVL.

This clonotype was recorded many times. This chain uses TRBV20-1 with TRBJ2-1, with 10 bases aligning to TRBD2. Trimming took 0 bases from V and 6 from J; bases not matched to a gene: 5. The CDR3 consists of 15 residues. CDR1 and CDR2 from the germline V gene are DFQATT and SNEGSKA (reference sequence). CDR3 sequence: CSARDPSGGLNEQFF. The CDR3 DNA sequence: TGCAGTGCTAGAGATCCTAGCGGGGGCCTCAATGAGCAGTTCTTC.

The chain employs TRBV19 and TRBJ2-7, with 7 nucleotides matching TRBD2. Losses at the gene ends were 3 bases for V and 6 bases for J; bases not matched to a gene: 23. The CDR3 consists of 19 residues. Germline CDR1 is LNHDA and CDR2 is SQIVND (reference sequence). DNA for the CDR3: TGTGCCAGTAGTATCCGGACCGGGACTACCGAGGAGAGGTTCGGCGAGCAGTACTTC. Protein: CASSIRTGTTEERFGEQYF. The entire variable domain, with the rest obtained from reference TRBV19 and TRBJ2-7, is as follows: DGGITQSPKYLFRKEGQNVTLSCEQNLNHDAMYWYRQDPGQGLRLIYYSQIVNDFQKGDIAEGYSVSREKKESFPLTVTSAQKNPTAFYLCASSIRTGTTEERFGEQYFGPGTRLTVT.

This chain uses TRBV9 with TRBJ2-1, with 8 bases matching TRBD2. This CDR3 contains 16 residues. V lost 0 bases, J lost 0 bases, and 2 bases stayed unmatched. Germline CDR1 is SGDLS and CDR2 is YYNGEE. The CDR3: CASSVAGGNSYNEQFF. Written as DNA, the CDR3 is TGTGCCAGCAGCGTAGCGGGAGGGAACTCCTACAATGAGCAGTTCTTC.

This sequence joins TRBV15 and TRBJ1-2; tentative D call: TRBD1 (6 bases). V lost 0 bases and J lost 3, with 11 bases in between. Germline V gene data show CDR1 as LNHNV and CDR2 as YYDKDF (reference sequence). This CDR3 contains 15 residues. The CDR3 reads CATSRDVGGDYGYTF. The CDR3 bases are TGTGCCACCAGCAGAGATGTAGGGGGGGACTATGGCTACACCTTC.

The V and J genes are TRBV12-3 or TRBV12-4 and TRBJ2-7; no clear D gene. The CDR3 runs to 13 residues. V dropped 6 bases and J dropped 3 bases, with 12 bases sitting between them. Here the CDR3 DNA reads TGTGCCAGCAGCCAGACAACTCTCTACGAGCAGTACTTC. Translation: CASSQTTLYEQYF.

This clonotype was seen a few times. This chain joins TRBV7-2 and TRBJ2-5, with TRBD2 matching over 12 bases. The CDR3 contains 15 residues. V trimming: 5 bases; J trimming: 4 bases; junction bases outside the gene matches: 5. Germline assignment: CDR1 SGHTA and CDR2 FQGNSA. The CDR3 sequence: CASSKTSGGGETQYF. For the CDR3, the DNA is TGTGCCAGCAGCAAGACTAGCGGGGGAGGAGAGACCCAGTACTTC.

The gene calls are TRBV12-3 or TRBV12-4 and TRBJ2-5, with TRBD2 matching 11 bases. This CDR3 has 16 residues. V lost 1 base to trimming and J lost 2 bases; unmatched junction nucleotides: 3. CDR3 residues: CASSLGLAGLQETQYF. DNA for the CDR3: TGTGCCAGCAGTTTAGGACTAGCGGGACTACAAGAGACCCAGTACTTC.

The V call is TRBV20-1, the J call TRBJ2-7; 8 bases map to TRBD1. Looked up from germline, CDR1 is DFQATT and CDR2 is SNEGSKA (reference sequence). The CDR3 runs 15 residues. Trimming took 1 base from V and 3 from J; bases not matched to a gene: 8. The CDR3 DNA reads as TGCAGTGCTAGAGGACGACAGGGGACCGTCTACGAGCAGTACTTC. It specifies CSARGRQGTVYEQYF.

This clonotype was observed a few times. DNA of the CDR3: TGTGCCAGCAGCCAATCTCGCGGGACGGAGACCTACGAGCAGTACTTC. Residues: CASSQSRGTETYEQYF. The chain joins TRBV14 to TRBJ2-7; the D gene is possibly TRBD2 (6 bases). Germline values: CDR1 SGHDN, CDR2 FVKESK. The CDR3 is 16 amino acids. Trimming stripped 2 bases from V and 2 bases from J, with 16 bases between.

This clonotype was observed a handful of times. The V call is TRBV15, the J call TRBJ1-1; no clear D. The CDR3 loop spans 15 amino acids. Trimming shortened V by 0 bases and J by 5 bases, and 13 bases separated the two germline ends. Germline CDR1 LNHNV, CDR2 YYDKDF (reference sequence). The CDR3 nucleotides are TGTGCCACCAGCAGAGATGGCAGGACTGGGACTGAAGCTTTCTTT. Residues: CATSRDGRTGTEAFF.

V gene TRBV5-1 combines with J gene TRBJ2-7, with 7 positions matching TRBD1. V shed 0 bases, J shed 6 bases, and the junction held 6 bases outside the gene matches. This CDR3 is 14 amino acids long. Germline lookup yields CDR1 SGHRS and CDR2 YFSETQ. Written as DNA, the CDR3 is TGCGCCAGCAGCTTGGACCCGACAGGGTCCGAGCAGTACTTC. The encoded protein is CASSLDPTGSEQYF.

This clonotype showed up many times. The chain couples TRBV7-9 to TRBJ2-5; a weak D match, TRBD1 (5 bases). Germline CDR1 SEHNR, CDR2 FQNEAQ (reference sequence). The CDR3 contains 12 residues. V shed 5 bases and J shed 4 bases, with 8 bases lying between them. Here the CDR3 DNA reads TGTGCCAGCAGCGCAGGGTCAGAGACCCAGTACTTC. Amino acids: CASSAGSETQYF.

This clonotype has just a few counts. The rearrangement uses TRBV20-1 and TRBJ1-1, with TRBD1 matching 8 bases. Germline V CDR1 and CDR2: DFQATT, SNEGSKA (reference sequence). There are 15 residues in the CDR3. The V gene end was trimmed by 4 bases and the J gene end by 3 bases; junction bases not matched to a gene: 10. In DNA, the CDR3 is TGCAGTGCTACCCCTATAAAGGACAGGGACACTGAAGCTTTCTTT. This codes for CSATPIKDRDTEAFF.

In this sample, this clonotype turned up a few times. This chain links TRBV20-1 with TRBJ2-7; D gene unclear. Germline CDR1 and CDR2: DFQATT and SNEGSKA (reference sequence). CDR3 size: 14 residues. Trimming removed 5 bases at V and 7 bases at J, with 21 bases between. As DNA, the CDR3 is TGCAGTGCTCGCGGTGATCGTGGTTTCTTGGAGCAGTACTTC. Amino acids: CSARGDRGFLEQYF.

The rearrangement uses TRBV6-2 or TRBV6-3 and TRBJ1-5; maybe TRBD1 (5 bases). Looked up from germline, CDR1 is MNHEY and CDR2 is SVGEGT. The germline V and J ends were trimmed by 0 bases and 5 bases, with 8 bases remaining between them. The CDR3 length is 14 residues. The CDR3 protein is CASSYSSRDQPQHF. The CDR3 coding sequence is TGTGCCAGCAGTTACTCCTCCAGGGATCAGCCCCAGCATTTT.

The chain joins TRBV7-2 to TRBJ2-5, with 7 bases matching TRBD2. Looked up from germline, CDR1 is SGHTA and CDR2 is FQGNSA. CDR3 size: 13 residues. The V segment lost 5 bases and the J segment 5 bases; nucleotides outside the gene matches: 5. The CDR3 spells CASSPTSPETQYF. The CDR3 DNA sequence: TGTGCCAGCAGCCCGACTAGCCCCGAGACCCAGTACTTC.

This clonotype was seen only a few times. The rearrangement links TRBV3-1 to TRBJ2-5; a weak D match, TRBD1 (7 bases). Germline CDR1 and CDR2: LGHDT and YNNKEL (reference sequence). V was trimmed by 0 bases and J by 5 bases, leaving 13 bases between them. The CDR3 has 15 residues. The CDR3, as DNA: TGTGCCAGCAGCCAAGACGGCAGGGGGGTTGAGACCCAGTACTTC. Translating gives CASSQDGRGVETQYF.